This T cell receptor (beta chain) was documented in a study of human T cells and chemical hapten exposure. Study outcomes and limitations: With regard to DPC sensitization, TCRs above 1 in 1000 frequency did not change.

TCRdb re-analysed the RACE reads in MiXCR, keeping a single row per CDR3 protein. This sample has some 91,000 distinct CDR3 sequences, with 25% to 35% found just once. Of note for this clonotype: The antigen remains undetermined.

The time point is: patch test 3, about 24 weeks after DPC sensitization. Treatment reported: therapeutic diphenylcyclopropenone sensitization with weekly scalp DPC. Alopecia patients, 18 to 70 years old and DPC-suitable, served as donors. In germline, CDR1 is SGHDT, CDR2 YYEEEE. The CDR3 runs to 12 residues. V dropped 2 bases and J dropped 4 bases, with 5 bases sitting between them. The specimen was whole blood, collected in connection with sensitization to the hapten diphenylcyclopropenone (DPC). This chain connects TRBV5-6 to TRBJ2-3; D not certain. The TCR originated in a man aged 35 to 55 with alopecia areata. Some clones in this sample may be carry-over from other donors' samples. CDR3 sequence reads: CASSLFSDTQYF. The CDR3 coding sequence is TGTGCCAGCAGCTTATTTTCAGATACGCAGTATTTT.